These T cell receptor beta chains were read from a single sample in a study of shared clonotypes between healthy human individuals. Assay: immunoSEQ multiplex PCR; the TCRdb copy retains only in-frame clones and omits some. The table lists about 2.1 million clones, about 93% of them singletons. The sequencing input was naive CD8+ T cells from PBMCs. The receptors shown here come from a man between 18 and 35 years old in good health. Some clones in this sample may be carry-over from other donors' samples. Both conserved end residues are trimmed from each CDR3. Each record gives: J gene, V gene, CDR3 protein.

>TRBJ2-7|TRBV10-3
AISESGLDRDEQY
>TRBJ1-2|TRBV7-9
ASSLGKGAGYGYT
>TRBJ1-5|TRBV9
ASSEGGGRQPQH
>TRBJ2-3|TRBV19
ASSILATDTQY
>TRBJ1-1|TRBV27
ASRTDRFEAF
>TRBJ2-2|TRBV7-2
ASSLVPGTTGELF
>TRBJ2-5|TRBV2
ASSELATYQETQY
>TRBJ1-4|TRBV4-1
ASSQAAGQRNEKLF
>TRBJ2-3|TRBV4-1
ASSQPGQGGDTQY
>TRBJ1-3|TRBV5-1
ASSLERPLWDPIY
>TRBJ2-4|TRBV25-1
ASSELGQKNIQY
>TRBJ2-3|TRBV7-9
ASSLVVTDTQY
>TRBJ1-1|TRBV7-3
ASSLIRGKNTEAF
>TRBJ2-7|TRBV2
ASSRRLGDEQY
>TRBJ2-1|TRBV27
ASSGITSGGYNEQF
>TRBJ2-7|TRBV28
ASSSPYKGVYEQY
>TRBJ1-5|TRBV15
ATVPGSGNQPQH
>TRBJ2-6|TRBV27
ASSDGTAPSGANVLT
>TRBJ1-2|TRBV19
ASSPISTGVYGYT
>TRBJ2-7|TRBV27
ASARTASGEQY
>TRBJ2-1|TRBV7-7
ASSPLAGGLNEQF
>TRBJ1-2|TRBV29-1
SVEEPRDYGYT
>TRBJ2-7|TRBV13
ASSPTRGHSYEQY
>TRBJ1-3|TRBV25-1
ASSEGHGEPGNTIY
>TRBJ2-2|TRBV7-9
ASSHGLAVTGELF
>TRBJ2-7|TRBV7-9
ASSQGTASYEQY
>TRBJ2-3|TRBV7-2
ASRQLAGGPRGTDTQY